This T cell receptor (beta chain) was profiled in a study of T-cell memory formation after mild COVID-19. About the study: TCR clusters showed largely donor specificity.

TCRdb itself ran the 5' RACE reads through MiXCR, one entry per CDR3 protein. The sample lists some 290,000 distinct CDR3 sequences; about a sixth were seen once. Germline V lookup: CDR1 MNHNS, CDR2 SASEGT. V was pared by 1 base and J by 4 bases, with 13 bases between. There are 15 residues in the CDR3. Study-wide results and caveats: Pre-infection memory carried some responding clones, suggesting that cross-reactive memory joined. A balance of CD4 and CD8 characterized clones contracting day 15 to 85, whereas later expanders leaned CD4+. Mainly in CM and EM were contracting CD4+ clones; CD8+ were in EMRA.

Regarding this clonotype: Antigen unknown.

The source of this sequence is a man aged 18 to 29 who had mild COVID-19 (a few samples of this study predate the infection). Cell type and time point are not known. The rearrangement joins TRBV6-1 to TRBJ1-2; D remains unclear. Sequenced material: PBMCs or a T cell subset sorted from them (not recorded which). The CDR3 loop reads CASSEESASSYGYTF. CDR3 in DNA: TGTGCCAGCAGTGAAGAGTCAGCATCATCCTATGGCTACACCTTC.